This TCR beta chain was documented in a study of identical twins. V lost 3 bases to trimming and J lost 9 bases, with 15 bases between them. The CDR3 has 14 amino acids. The germline V gene has CDR1 LNHNV and CDR2 YYDKDF (reference sequence). TCRdb fed the 5' RACE reads into MiXCR, producing one record per CDR3 protein. Of approximately 500,000 distinct CDR3 sequences listed, 24% were seen once; the top ten hold 2.9%. The same sample was also used in a study of T cells expressing NK-cell markers. This second study says: Several experiments added an anti-gamma-delta TCR antibody to sort only alpha-beta TCR T cells.

The sequence was obtained from a woman aged 18-29 years in good health. The chain joins TRBV15 to TRBJ2-1; D is unclear. What was sequenced was CD4+ T cells sorted from blood. The DNA of the CDR3 is TGTGCCACCAGCAGGGAGTTGGGCCGCACTGAGCAGTTCTTC. Translating gives CATSRELGRTEQFF. Full variable domain (remainder filled in from reference TRBV15 and TRBJ2-1): DAMVIQNPRYQVTQFGKPVTLSCSQTLNHNVMYWYQQKSSQAPKLLFHYYDKDFNNEADTPDNFQSRRPNTSFCFLDIRSPGLGDTAMYLCATSRELGRTEQFFGPGTRLTVL.